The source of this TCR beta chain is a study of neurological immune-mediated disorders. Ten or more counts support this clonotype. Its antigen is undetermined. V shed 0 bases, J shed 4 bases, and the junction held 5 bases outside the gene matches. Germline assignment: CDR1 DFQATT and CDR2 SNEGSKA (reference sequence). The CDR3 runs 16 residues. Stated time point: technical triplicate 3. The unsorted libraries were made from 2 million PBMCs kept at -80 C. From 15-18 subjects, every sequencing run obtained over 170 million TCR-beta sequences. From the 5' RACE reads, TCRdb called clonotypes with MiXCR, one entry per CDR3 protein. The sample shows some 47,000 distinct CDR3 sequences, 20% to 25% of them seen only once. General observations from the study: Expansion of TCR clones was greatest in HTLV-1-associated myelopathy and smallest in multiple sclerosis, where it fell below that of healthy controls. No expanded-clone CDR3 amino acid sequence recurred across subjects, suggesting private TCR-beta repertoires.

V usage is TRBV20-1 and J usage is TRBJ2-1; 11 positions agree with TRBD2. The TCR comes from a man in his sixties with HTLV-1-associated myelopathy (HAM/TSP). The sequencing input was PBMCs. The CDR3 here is CSARDPRTSGYNEQFF. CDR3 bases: TGCAGTGCTAGAGATCCCCGGACTAGCGGGTACAATGAGCAGTTCTTC.